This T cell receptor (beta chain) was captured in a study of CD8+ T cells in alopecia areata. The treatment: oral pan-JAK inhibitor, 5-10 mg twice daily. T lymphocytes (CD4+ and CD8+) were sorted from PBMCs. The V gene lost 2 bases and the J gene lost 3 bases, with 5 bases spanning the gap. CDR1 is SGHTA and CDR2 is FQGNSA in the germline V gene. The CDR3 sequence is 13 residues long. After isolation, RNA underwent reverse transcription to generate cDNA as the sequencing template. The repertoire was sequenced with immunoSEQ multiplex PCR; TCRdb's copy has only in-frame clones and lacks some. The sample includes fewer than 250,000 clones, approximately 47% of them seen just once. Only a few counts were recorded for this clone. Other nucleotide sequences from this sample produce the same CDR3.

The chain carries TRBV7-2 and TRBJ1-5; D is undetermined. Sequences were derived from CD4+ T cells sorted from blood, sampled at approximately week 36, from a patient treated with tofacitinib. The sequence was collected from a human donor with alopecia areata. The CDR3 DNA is TGTGCCAGCAGCTTATCGCCCAATCAGCCCCAGCATTTT. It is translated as CASSLSPNQPQHF.